The source of this TCR beta chain is a study of shared clonotypes between healthy human individuals. Study details: Per donor, CD8 memory used one plate, CD8 naive used two, CD4 memory used three and CD4 naive used three.

Germline V lookup: CDR1 GTSNPN, CDR2 SVGIG (reference sequence). The CDR3 spans 14 residues. V lost 2 bases and J lost 5, with 15 bases in between. Sequencing used immunoSEQ multiplex PCR; TCRdb keeps in-frame clones, though not all of them. This sample has over 750,000 clones, with 90% to 98% found just once. Naive CD8 cells comprised CD45RO-negative, CCR7-positively selected cells, excluding terminally differentiated effector memory CD45RA+ cells. This TCR came from a man aged 25 to 40 in good health. Sequenced: naive CD8+ T cells sorted from blood. The chain recombines TRBV30 with TRBJ1-2, with D possibly matching TRBD1 (5 bases). CDR3 loop: CAWSWVGTTYGYTF. The CDR3 DNA follows: TGTGCCTGGAGTTGGGTTGGGACGACATATGGCTACACCTTC.